This record covers a single TCR beta chain. The junction shows a germline mismatch at one end, possibly a read error. These data belong to a study of blood T cells in healthy people across ages. The second PCR ran about 7 to 12 cycles with a sample-barcoded 5' primer and J-beta primers. TCRdb processed the 5' RACE reads anew with MiXCR; each CDR3 protein has one entry. The top ten hold 20% to 30% of the sample, which has roughly 730,000 distinct CDR3 sequences, more than 55% seen once. The CDR3 spans 17 residues. Germline CDR1 is SGHNT and CDR2 is YENEEA. The rearrangement joins TRBV11-3 to TRBJ2-3, with TRBD2 matching over 8 bases. The material sequenced was blood. The TCR was taken from a middle-aged man in good health. The CDR3 sequence is CASSLDYGGAGTDTQYF. The CDR3 DNA reads as TGTGCCAGCAGCCTAGACTACGGGGGGGCCGGAACAGATACGCAGTATTTT. The full variable domain, with the rest looked up from reference TRBV11-3 and TRBJ2-3, is EAGVVQSPRYKIIEKKQPVAFWCNPISGHNTLYWYLQNLGQGPELLIRYENEEAVDDSQLPKDRFSAERLKGVDSTLKIQPAELGDSAVYLCASSLDYGGAGTDTQYFGPGTRLTVL.